These T cell receptor beta chains were read from a single sample in a study of type 1 regulatory T cells. TCRdb re-called the reads with MiXCR, one entry per CDR3 protein. The data show under 75,000 distinct CDR3 sequences, less than 25% seen once. No antigen has been identified for these receptors. The sequenced sample consisted of cultured type 1 regulatory T (Tr1) cells, either the whole culture or a sorted fraction (not recorded which). These receptors were obtained from a human donor in good health. The CDR3 runs from the conserved cysteine through the conserved F or W. The D gene is left open where the match is weak. Rows give clone size only sometimes, using once, few, many, or a class for an expanded clone.

len: 16
v_gene: TRBV28
abundance: few
j_gene: TRBJ1-3
d_gene: .
CDR3nt: TGTGCCAGCAGTTTAGCCTCCCGGAGCTCTGGAAACACCATATATTTT
CDR3aa: CASSLASRSSGNTIYF

len: 12
v_gene: TRBV30
abundance: .
j_gene: TRBJ2-7
d_gene: .
CDR3nt: TGTGCCTGGGCGGATAACTCCTACGAGCAGTACTTC
CDR3aa: CAWADNSYEQYF

len: 14
v_gene: TRBV5-1
abundance: .
j_gene: TRBJ2-7
d_gene: .
CDR3nt: TGCGCCAGCAGCTTAGGGACGGCAAACTACGAGCAGTACTTC
CDR3aa: CASSLGTANYEQYF

len: 14
v_gene: TRBV12-3/TRBV12-4
abundance: few
j_gene: TRBJ1-3
d_gene: .
CDR3nt: TGTGCCAGCAGTGATACCTGGAAATCTGAGACCATATATTTT
CDR3aa: CASSDTWKSETIYF

len: 13
v_gene: TRBV30
abundance: few
j_gene: TRBJ1-5
d_gene: .
CDR3nt: TGTGCCTGGAGTGTAGGGGGAGTTCAGCCCCAGCATTTT
CDR3aa: CAWSVGGVQPQHF

len: 10
v_gene: TRBV20-1
abundance: .
j_gene: TRBJ2-1
d_gene: .
CDR3nt: TGCAGTGGGAGAGGGAATGAGCAGTTCTTC
CDR3aa: CSGRGNEQFF

len: 12
v_gene: TRBV5-1
abundance: .
j_gene: TRBJ2-7
d_gene: .
CDR3nt: TGCGCCAGCCAGGGGTTCGGCTACGAGCAGTACTTC
CDR3aa: CASQGFGYEQYF

len: 12
v_gene: TRBV27
abundance: many
j_gene: TRBJ2-7
d_gene: .
CDR3nt: TGTGCCAGCCAAGCAAACTTTGGGGAGCAGTACTTC
CDR3aa: CASQANFGEQYF

len: 14
v_gene: TRBV5-1
abundance: few
j_gene: TRBJ1-1
d_gene: .
CDR3nt: TGCGCCAGCAAGAGGACGGTTGACGGCACTGAAGCTTTCTTT
CDR3aa: CASKRTVDGTEAFF

len: 12
v_gene: TRBV29-1
abundance: few
j_gene: TRBJ2-1
d_gene: .
CDR3nt: TGCAGCGTTGAAGAGGGAGTCCGTGAGCAGTTCTTC
CDR3aa: CSVEEGVREQFF

len: 13
v_gene: TRBV12-3/TRBV12-4
abundance: few
j_gene: TRBJ2-7
d_gene: .
CDR3nt: TGTGCCAGCAGTCTTTCGGCCGCTGGCGAGCAGTACTTC
CDR3aa: CASSLSAAGEQYF

len: 12
v_gene: TRBV20-1
abundance: .
j_gene: TRBJ2-7
d_gene: .
CDR3nt: TGCAGTGAACGGGGAAGATTGGACGAGCAGTACTTC
CDR3aa: CSERGRLDEQYF

len: 19
v_gene: TRBV28
abundance: few
j_gene: TRBJ1-6
d_gene: TRBD1
CDR3nt: TGTGCCAGCAGTGCCGGGACAGGGGTCCCAAGCTCCTATAATTCACCCCTCCACTTT
CDR3aa: CASSAGTGVPSSYNSPLHF

len: 15
v_gene: TRBV7-3
abundance: .
j_gene: TRBJ2-5
d_gene: TRBD1
CDR3nt: TGTGCCAGCAGCCCAAGCAGGGGGTCTCGGGAGACCCAGTACTTC
CDR3aa: CASSPSRGSRETQYF

len: 15
v_gene: TRBV7-2
abundance: .
j_gene: TRBJ1-2
d_gene: .
CDR3nt: TGTGCCAGCAGCCCTATAGGGGGGGCTAACTATGGCTACACCTTC
CDR3aa: CASSPIGGANYGYTF

len: 15
v_gene: TRBV7-2
abundance: .
j_gene: TRBJ2-7
d_gene: TRBD2
CDR3nt: TGTGCCAGCAGCCCCGGGACTAGCGGGAGGGAAGAGCAGTACTTC
CDR3aa: CASSPGTSGREEQYF

len: 13
v_gene: TRBV6-1
abundance: few
j_gene: TRBJ2-2
d_gene: .
CDR3nt: TGTGCCACGTGGTACAGGGTCACCGGGGAGCTGTTTTTT
CDR3aa: CATWYRVTGELFF

len: 15
v_gene: TRBV5-1
abundance: many
j_gene: TRBJ2-1
d_gene: TRBD2
CDR3nt: TGCGCCAGCAGTAATAGCGGGAATACCTACAATGAGCAGTTCTTC
CDR3aa: CASSNSGNTYNEQFF

len: 12
v_gene: TRBV10-3
abundance: many
j_gene: TRBJ2-1
d_gene: .
CDR3nt: TGTGCCATCAGTGCGACTAGCAATGAGCAGTTCTTC
CDR3aa: CAISATSNEQFF

len: 15
v_gene: TRBV11-2
abundance: many
j_gene: TRBJ2-1
d_gene: TRBD2
CDR3nt: TGCGCCAGCAGCTTGGCCCTAGCGGGAGGCAATGAGCAGTTCTTC
CDR3aa: CASSLALAGGNEQFF

len: 16
v_gene: TRBV14
abundance: .
j_gene: TRBJ1-2
d_gene: .
CDR3nt: TGTGCCAGCAGCCGTCTAAACAGGGAGAAAAGGGATGGCTACACCTTC
CDR3aa: CASSRLNREKRDGYTF

len: 14
v_gene: TRBV20-1
abundance: few
j_gene: TRBJ1-1
d_gene: .
CDR3nt: TGCAGTGCCCGGGGACCTAGGACAGTTACTGAAGCTTTCTTT
CDR3aa: CSARGPRTVTEAFF

len: 16
v_gene: TRBV14
abundance: .
j_gene: TRBJ1-4
d_gene: TRBD1
CDR3nt: TGTGCCAGCAGCGAAGGACAGGGGGCATTTCGAGAAAAACTGTTTTTT
CDR3aa: CASSEGQGAFREKLFF

len: 13
v_gene: TRBV20-1
abundance: few
j_gene: TRBJ1-1
d_gene: .
CDR3nt: TGCAGTGCTAGAGTAGGCGGGGGCACTGAAGCTTTCTTT
CDR3aa: CSARVGGGTEAFF

len: 15
v_gene: TRBV5-1
abundance: .
j_gene: TRBJ1-2
d_gene: .
CDR3nt: TGCGCCAGCAGCTTTCCGGGGCAGGCTGCCTATGGCTACACCTTC
CDR3aa: CASSFPGQAAYGYTF

len: 14
v_gene: TRBV10-3
abundance: .
j_gene: TRBJ1-1
d_gene: .
CDR3nt: TGTGCCATCAGCGACGTCGGGGGATACACTGAAGCTTTCTTT
CDR3aa: CAISDVGGYTEAFF

len: 15
v_gene: TRBV5-1
abundance: many
j_gene: TRBJ2-1
d_gene: .
CDR3nt: TGCGCCAGCAGCTCCCTGGGAAGACAGTACAATGAGCAGTTCTTC
CDR3aa: CASSSLGRQYNEQFF

len: 16
v_gene: TRBV6-1
abundance: .
j_gene: TRBJ1-4
d_gene: .
CDR3nt: TGTGCCAGCAGTGAAGCGGGGGTTACAACTAATGAAAAACTGTTTTTT
CDR3aa: CASSEAGVTTNEKLFF

len: 15
v_gene: TRBV5-1
abundance: few
j_gene: TRBJ2-5
d_gene: .
CDR3nt: TGCGCCAGCAGAGATTCCCCGGGGCTCCAAGAGACCCAGTACTTC
CDR3aa: CASRDSPGLQETQYF

len: 13
v_gene: TRBV5-1
abundance: many
j_gene: TRBJ2-5
d_gene: .
CDR3nt: TGCGCCAGCAGCTTGGGTATGGGAGAGACCCAGTACTTC
CDR3aa: CASSLGMGETQYF

len: 13
v_gene: TRBV3-1
abundance: .
j_gene: TRBJ1-2
d_gene: .
CDR3nt: TGTGCCAGCAGCCAAGGAAGTAACTATGGCTACACCTTC
CDR3aa: CASSQGSNYGYTF

len: 12
v_gene: TRBV2
abundance: many
j_gene: TRBJ1-6
d_gene: .
CDR3nt: TGTGCCAGCAGTCTACATAATTCACCCCTCCACTTT
CDR3aa: CASSLHNSPLHF

len: 16
v_gene: TRBV5-1
abundance: .
j_gene: TRBJ2-5
d_gene: TRBD1
CDR3nt: TGCGCCAGCAGCTGGGGACAGGGTATGAGTCAAGAGACCCAGTACTTC
CDR3aa: CASSWGQGMSQETQYF

len: 13
v_gene: TRBV10-3
abundance: few
j_gene: TRBJ1-5
d_gene: .
CDR3nt: TGTGCCATCAGTGATGGCAACCATCAGCCCCAGCATTTT
CDR3aa: CAISDGNHQPQHF

len: 14
v_gene: TRBV12-3/TRBV12-4
abundance: .
j_gene: TRBJ1-4
d_gene: .
CDR3nt: TGTGCCAGCAGTTTATATGGTCTGGATGAAAAACTGTTTTTT
CDR3aa: CASSLYGLDEKLFF